The next 14 T cell receptor beta chains were all read from a single sample in a study of T-cell reconstitution after alpha-beta-depleted transplantation in children. Unique molecular identifiers were incorporated into the prepared TCRbeta library. TCRdb itself ran the PCR reads through MiXCR, one entry per CDR3 protein. This table holds about 410,000 distinct CDR3 sequences, roughly 22% found once. Here the sequenced sample was PBMCs from the stem cell graft donor, taken from the stem cell graft. The receptors come from a human donor who donated a stem cell graft to a child with acute myeloid leukemia.

This clonotype was seen more than once but under ten times. V gene TRBV11-2 combines with J gene TRBJ2-5; D gene uncertain. The CDR3 runs to 16 residues. The germline V and J ends were trimmed by 5 bases and 3 bases, with 19 bases remaining between them. CDR1 is SGHAT, CDR2 FQNNGV, per germline. As DNA, the CDR3 is TGTGCCAGCAGCCCCGTTGAGTGGCGCGCCAAAGAGACCCAGTACTTC. This codes for CASSPVEWRAKETQYF.

This clonotype was seen more than once but under ten times. The chain recombines TRBV12-3 or TRBV12-4 with TRBJ2-7; D possibly corresponds to TRBD2 (5 bases). CDR3 size: 13 residues. V was clipped by 6 bases and J by 5 bases, with 14 bases between them. CDR3 protein: CASRGWESDEQYF. DNA of the CDR3: TGTGCCAGCAGGGGGTGGGAGTCTGACGAGCAGTACTTC.

The chain couples TRBV4-1 to TRBJ1-1; D not resolved. V lost 1 base to trimming and J lost 14 bases, with 20 bases between them. The CDR3 has 14 amino acids. Germline assignment: CDR1 MGHRA and CDR2 YSYEKL. The CDR3 sequence is CASSQVGIFLGEFF. The CDR3 DNA sequence: TGCGCCAGCAGCCAAGTCGGCATTTTCTTAGGTGAATTCTTT.

V gene TRBV28 combines with J gene TRBJ2-7, with TRBD2 matching 9 bases. The CDR3 loop spans 16 amino acids. In germline, CDR1 is MDHEN, CDR2 SYDVKM. V shed 1 base, J shed 6 bases, and the junction held 10 bases outside the gene matches. The CDR3, as DNA: TGTGCCAGCAGTTTATATCTGTCAGCGGGAGGTAGCGAGCAGTACTTC. Translated: CASSLYLSAGGSEQYF.

This clonotype turned up a few times. The chain has TRBV7-2 and TRBJ2-1, with D possibly matching TRBD2 (5 bases). Per germline, CDR1 SGHTA and CDR2 FQGNSA. Trimming took off 3 bases at V and 3 bases at J, with 9 bases between the two ends. The length of the CDR3 is 14 residues. DNA for the CDR3: TGTGCCAGCAGCTTTACTAGGGACTACAATGAGCAGTTCTTC. Translated, it gives CASSFTRDYNEQFF.

This clonotype was seen only a few times. The rearrangement joins TRBV4-2 to TRBJ2-1; 12 bases fit TRBD2. V was pared by 5 bases and J by 5 bases, with 10 bases of the junction left unmatched. This CDR3 contains 17 residues. From germline, CDR1 is LGHNA and CDR2 YNFKEQ. The CDR3 DNA reads TGTGCCAGCAGCTCGGGACTAGCGGGTTACAAACACAATGAGCAGTTCTTC. It encodes CASSSGLAGYKHNEQFF.

This clonotype was counted a few times. The chain couples TRBV7-2 to TRBJ2-7; D gene ambiguous. Germline V gene lookup returns CDR1 SGHTA and CDR2 FQGNSA. Deletions cut 0 bases from V and 6 bases from J, with 15 bases between. CDR3 length equals 15 residues. In DNA, the CDR3 is TGTGCCAGCAGCTTAGCACGGACCCTCGTATCCGAGCAGTACTTC. Translation: CASSLARTLVSEQYF.

This clonotype was observed at least ten times. V gene TRBV27 combines with J gene TRBJ2-7; 10 bases are a match to TRBD2. The CDR3 runs 15 residues. Germline V gene lookup returns CDR1 MNHEY and CDR2 SMNVEV (reference sequence). J lost 0 bases, V lost 6 bases, and 5 bases had no gene match. CDR3 region: CASSMTSGLSYEQYF. The CDR3 DNA reads as TGTGCCAGCAGCATGACTAGCGGGCTCTCCTACGAGCAGTACTTC.

The chain recombines TRBV7-2 with TRBJ2-3; tentative D call: TRBD2 (6 bases). The CDR3 has 12 amino acids. CDR1 SGHTA and CDR2 FQGNSA come from the germline V gene. The V gene lost 5 bases and the J gene lost 10 bases, with 13 bases spanning the gap. The CDR3 loop reads CASSRTGTSQYF. CDR3 DNA: TGTGCCAGCAGCAGGACCGGGACTTCGCAGTATTTT.

This clonotype was detected ten times or more. This chain links TRBV29-1 with TRBJ2-1; D unclear. V lost 0 bases and J lost 0, with 12 bases in between. Germline V gene lookup returns CDR1 SQVTM and CDR2 ANQGSEA. The CDR3 contains 16 residues. The CDR3 DNA reads as TGCAGCGTTGAAGATCGGGCTTGGAGCTCCTACAATGAGCAGTTCTTC. Translated: CSVEDRAWSSYNEQFF.

This clonotype has a handful of counts. The CDR3 DNA is TGCGCCAGCAGCCAAGGGGTTCCTCTCTGGTACGAGCAGTACTTC. Its translation: CASSQGVPLWYEQYF. The V gene is TRBV4-3, the J gene TRBJ2-7; D unresolved. The CDR3 consists of 15 residues. Germline V CDR1 and CDR2: LGHNA, YSLEER. Trimming stripped 1 base from V and 4 bases from J, with 14 bases between.

V and J are TRBV4-1 and TRBJ2-3, with 8 bases fitting TRBD2. Germline loops: CDR1 MGHRA, CDR2 YSYEKL. The CDR3 consists of 15 residues. Trimming took 2 bases from V and 1 from J; bases not matched to a gene: 2. The CDR3: CASSQKTSGTDTQYF. The CDR3, as DNA: TGCGCCAGCAGCCAAAAGACTAGCGGCACAGATACGCAGTATTTT.

The V call is TRBV20-1, the J call TRBJ2-7, with TRBD2 as a possible D gene (7 bases). Per the germline V gene, CDR1 is DFQATT and CDR2 is SNEGSKA (reference sequence). V was shortened by 0 bases and J by 3 bases, with 15 bases between the two germline ends. The length of the CDR3 is 15 residues. The CDR3 coding sequence is TGCAGTGCTAGAGATCTTAGGGGGGAGGGCTACGAGCAGTACTTC. Amino acid sequence: CSARDLRGEGYEQYF.

The rearrangement links TRBV27 to TRBJ1-1; 7 nucleotides match TRBD1. The CDR3 length is 15 residues. The V gene's germline CDR1 is MNHEY and CDR2 SMNVEV (reference sequence). V lost 5 bases, J lost 0 bases, and 6 bases stayed unmatched. In DNA, the CDR3 is TGTGCCAGCAGTCCGGGACAGACGATGAACACTGAAGCTTTCTTT. Translating gives CASSPGQTMNTEAFF.